This T cell receptor (beta chain) was sequenced in a study of cytomegalovirus exposure and HLA in healthy donors. General study results and limits: Confirmation in vitro established that a few CMV-associated chains were specific for CMV antigens. A later analysis showed TCR association rates differing by HLA locus, peaking at DRB1 and lowest at HLA-C.

PCR primers comprised 60 Vbeta and 13 Jbeta primers. Assay used: immunoSEQ multiplex PCR; TCRdb lists only in-frame clones, some missing. The sample lists a few hundred thousand clones, 60% to 80% occurring once. V gave up 4 bases and J gave up 3 bases, with 10 bases separating them. This CDR3 contains 14 residues. Germline CDR1 and CDR2: SGHRS and YFSETQ. There are a few counts of this clone. Its antigen remains unidentified. The specimen sequenced was PBMCs. The TCR originated in a man aged 18 to 29 in good health and CMV-seronegative. V is TRBV5-1 and J is TRBJ1-4, with D perhaps matching TRBD1 (5 bases). The CDR3 DNA reads as TGCGCCAGCAGCGAGGACACATCTAATGAAAAACTGTTTTTT. Protein: CASSEDTSNEKLFF. Full variable domain (remainder filled in from reference TRBV5-1 and TRBJ1-4): KAGVTQTPRYLIKTRGQQVTLSCSPISGHRSVSWYQQTPGQGLQFLFEYFSETQRNKGNFPGRFSGRQFSNSRSEMNVSTLELGDSALYLCASSEDTSNEKLFFGSGTQLSVL.